A single sample gave rise to the 21 T cell receptor beta chains below, sequenced in a study of T cell repertoires in cytomegalovirus infection. Antigens for these TCRs are unknown. TCRdb passed the reads through MiXCR, listing each CDR3 protein once. Of roughly 500,000 distinct CDR3 sequences listed, roughly 34% are singletons. The starting material was cultured PBMCs, obtained from culture after CMV antigen stimulation. The receptors originated from a human donor in good health (CMV status not recorded). Some clones in this sample may be carry-over from other donors' samples.

This chain links TRBV6-2 or TRBV6-3 with TRBJ2-1; maybe TRBD1 (5 bases). Trimming stripped 2 bases from V and 7 bases from J, with 12 bases between. Looked up from germline, CDR1 is MNHEY and CDR2 is SVGEGT. The CDR3 length is 14 residues. CDR3 loop: CASSYQAGWNEQFF. In nucleotides, the CDR3 is TGTGCCAGCAGTTACCAGGCAGGGTGGAATGAGCAGTTCTTC.

This clonotype was seen more than once but under ten times. V usage is TRBV4-2 and J usage is TRBJ2-7; D is ambiguous. V shed 0 bases and J shed 3 bases, with 12 bases lying between them. From germline, CDR1 is LGHNA and CDR2 YNFKEQ. The CDR3 runs to 15 residues. The DNA of the CDR3 is TGTGCCAGCAGCCAAGATCGGTCGGCGAACTACGAGCAGTACTTC. Translation gives CASSQDRSANYEQYF.

This clonotype was found many times. V and J are TRBV7-2 and TRBJ2-3; D is unclear. V lost 11 bases to trimming and J lost 0 bases, with 12 bases between them. CDR1 SGHTA and CDR2 FQGNSA come from the germline V gene. The CDR3 covers 13 residues. CDR3 sequence: CALVPVSTDTQYF. The CDR3 nucleotides are TGTGCCTTAGTGCCAGTAAGCACAGATACGCAGTATTTT. Together with reference TRBV7-2 and TRBJ2-3, the CDR3 gives the full variable domain: GAGVSQSPSNKVTEKGKDVELRCDPISGHTALYWYRQSLGQGLEFLIYFQGNSAPDKSGLPSDRFSAERTGGSVSTLTIQRTQQEDSAVYLCALVPVSTDTQYFGPGTRLTVL.

V usage is TRBV5-1 and J usage is TRBJ1-1; D may be TRBD1 (6 bases). Germline V gene data show CDR1 as SGHRS and CDR2 as YFSETQ. Trimming took off 4 bases at V and 1 base at J, with 14 bases between the two ends. The CDR3 is 15 residues long. The CDR3 DNA reads TGCGCCAGCAGCGTGAACCCGGGACAGAACACTGAAGCTTTCTTT. Residues: CASSVNPGQNTEAFF.

CDR3 sequence reads: CASSDTGKYYEQYV. CDR3 coding DNA: TGTGCCAGCAGTGATACAGGGAAGTACTACGAGCAGTACGTC. This chain uses TRBV6-2 or TRBV6-3 with TRBJ2-7, with D possibly matching TRBD1 (6 bases). The V end was cut by 5 bases, the J end by 3 bases, with 14 bases between. Germline values: CDR1 MNHEY, CDR2 SVGEGT. The CDR3 runs to 14 residues.

This clonotype appeared a few times. The CDR3, as DNA: TGTGCCAGCAGCCCTCTGACGACCTCCTACGAGCAGTACTTC. Translation: CASSPLTTSYEQYF. V and J are TRBV7-2 and TRBJ2-7; D is uncertain. V lost 5 bases, J lost 0 bases, and 11 bases lay in between. The CDR3 extends over 14 amino acids. Germline V lookup: CDR1 SGHTA, CDR2 FQGNSA.

The chain links TRBV5-6 to TRBJ2-7; tentatively, D is TRBD1 (5 bases). The ends were cut back, 2 bases at V and 6 bases at J, with 9 bases in the middle. This CDR3 has 12 amino acids. Per the germline V gene, CDR1 is SGHDT and CDR2 is YYEEEE. CDR3 in amino acids: CASSFGRAEQYV. The CDR3, as DNA: TGTGCCAGCAGCTTTGGCAGGGCCGAGCAGTACGTC.

V and J are TRBV2 and TRBJ1-5; 7 bases are a match to TRBD1. In germline, CDR1 is SNHLY, CDR2 FYNNEI. Trimming removed 6 bases from V and 7 bases from J; junction bases left unmatched: 6. This CDR3 is 13 amino acids long. The CDR3: CASRLQGRQPQHF. The CDR3 DNA is TGTGCCAGCAGGTTACAGGGGCGACAGCCCCAGCATTTT.

The table lists this clonotype with a few counts. The V gene is TRBV4-3, the J gene TRBJ1-4, with 12 bases lining up with TRBD1. The CDR3 is made up of 15 amino acids. V shed 1 base, J shed 8 bases, and the junction held 2 bases outside the gene matches. Germline CDR1 reads LGHNA; CDR2 reads YSLEER. The CDR3 DNA follows: TGCGCCAGCAGCCAAGGGGACAGGGGGCTAGAAAAACTGTTTTTT. Protein product: CASSQGDRGLEKLFF.

The chain employs TRBV6-2 or TRBV6-3 and TRBJ2-7, with a tentative D call TRBD2 (5 bases). This CDR3 has 12 amino acids. V lost 7 bases and J lost 3, with 10 bases in between. Germline assignment: CDR1 MNHEY and CDR2 SVGEGT. In DNA, the CDR3 is TGTGCCAGCATGTACGAGGGCTACGAGCAGTACTTC. This codes for CASMYEGYEQYF.

This chain uses TRBV4-3 with TRBJ1-2; tentative D call: TRBD1 (6 bases). Looked up from germline, CDR1 is LGHNA and CDR2 is YSLEER. The CDR3 consists of 15 residues. Trimming stripped 5 bases from V and 8 bases from J, with 21 bases between. The CDR3 spells CASSAGGGQGEGYTF. CDR3 DNA sequence: TGCGCCAGCAGCGCCGGGGGGGGGCAGGGCGAAGGCTACACCTTC.

The V and J genes are TRBV27 and TRBJ1-4; 10 positions match TRBD1. The germline CDR1 and CDR2 sequences are MNHEY and SMNVEV (reference sequence). CDR3 length equals 14 residues. With V trimmed by 4 bases and J by 7 bases, 3 bases remained unmatched. CDR3 sequence: CASSSTGGVEKLFF. CDR3 coding DNA: TGTGCCAGCAGTTCGACAGGGGGCGTTGAAAAACTGTTTTTT.

For the CDR3, the DNA is TGTGCCAGCAGTTTGGACATCTCGGGGACCCAGTACTTC. This gives the protein CASSLDISGTQYF. The rearrangement uses TRBV12-3 or TRBV12-4 and TRBJ2-5; D possibly corresponds to TRBD1 (5 bases). The CDR3 is made up of 13 amino acids. V was clipped by 3 bases and J by 7 bases, with 12 bases between them.

This clonotype occurred a few times. The V and J genes are TRBV7-2 and TRBJ1-1, with a weak D call TRBD1 (6 bases). Trimming left V 2 bases short and J 2 bases short, with 12 bases between. The CDR3 spans 15 residues. Germline values: CDR1 SGHTA, CDR2 FQGNSA. CDR3 DNA: TGTGCCAGCAGCTTAACAGGGCGACTTAACACTGAAGCTTTCTTT. This codes for CASSLTGRLNTEAFF.

The chain recombines TRBV19 with TRBJ1-3, with TRBD1 as a possible D gene (6 bases). CDR3 length equals 14 residues. Deletions cut 5 bases from V and 1 base from J, with 9 bases between. Germline V lookup: CDR1 LNHDA, CDR2 SQIVND (reference sequence). CDR3 bases: TGTGCCAGTAGTGCGGGGGCGTCTGGAAACACCATATATTTT. It specifies CASSAGASGNTIYF.

The chain joins TRBV19 to TRBJ1-5; tentative D call: TRBD1 (5 bases). Germline V gene sequence: CDR1 LNHDA, CDR2 SQIVND (reference sequence). Between the trimmed V and J ends, which lost 5 bases and 16 bases, there was a span of 18 bases. The CDR3 is made up of 12 amino acids. Here the CDR3 reads CASSPPTGSRHF. CDR3 DNA: TGTGCCAGTAGTCCCCCCACAGGCTCTCGACATTTT. Variable domain in full (rest from reference TRBV19 and TRBJ1-5): DGGITQSPKYLFRKEGQNVTLSCEQNLNHDAMYWYRQDPGQGLRLIYYSQIVNDFQKGDIAEGYSVSREKKESFPLTVTSAQKNPTAFYLCASSPPTGSRHFGDGTRLSIL.

The chain joins TRBV7-9 to TRBJ1-3, with D possibly TRBD1 on 6 matching bases. V lost 0 bases and J 2 bases, leaving 14 bases between the germline ends. CDR1 SEHNR and CDR2 FQNEAQ come from the germline V gene (reference sequence). CDR3 size: 17 residues. In DNA, the CDR3 is TGTGCCAGCAGCTTAGCGGGACACCTCGATCCTGGAAACACCATATATTTT. It specifies CASSLAGHLDPGNTIYF.

This clonotype was observed a few times. The rearrangement uses TRBV7-6 and TRBJ2-1; 7 nucleotides line up with TRBD1. The CDR3 has 15 residues. Germline V gene sequence: CDR1 SGHVS, CDR2 FNYEAQ. V lost 2 bases and J lost 5; bases outside the gene matches: 6. The DNA of the CDR3 is TGTGCCAGCAGCTTAAGACAGGGTGGAGACAATGAGCAGTTCTTC. Its protein is CASSLRQGGDNEQFF.

The sample holds many counts of this clonotype. The gene calls are TRBV12-3 or TRBV12-4 and TRBJ2-5; D is unresolved. Trimming left V 6 bases short and J 4 bases short, with 12 bases between. The CDR3 sequence is 13 residues long. The DNA for the CDR3 is TGTGCCAGCAGCGCGTCGACCCCAGAGACCCAGTACTTC. Its protein is CASSASTPETQYF.

The chain combines TRBV23-1 with TRBJ2-1; 10 bases fit TRBD2. TRBV23-1 qualifies as an ORF whose function is uncertain. This CDR3 is built from 15 residues. V lost 4 bases, J lost 5 bases, and 5 bases stayed unmatched. The CDR3 loop reads CASSLSSGRNNEQFF. In DNA form, the CDR3 reads TGCGCCAGCAGTCTAAGTAGCGGGAGGAACAATGAGCAGTTCTTC.

The V call is TRBV11-3, the J call TRBJ2-5; a weak D match, TRBD1 (6 bases). V lost 5 bases and J lost 4, with 20 bases in between. Germline CDR1 reads SGHNT; CDR2 reads YENEEA. The CDR3 spans 16 residues. The CDR3 region has the DNA TGTGCCAGCAGCCCCCAGATCCAGGGGCGAGGAGAGACCCAGTACTTC. Protein product: CASSPQIQGRGETQYF. Full variable domain (remainder filled in from reference TRBV11-3 and TRBJ2-5): EAGVVQSPRYKIIEKKQPVAFWCNPISGHNTLYWYLQNLGQGPELLIRYENEEAVDDSQLPKDRFSAERLKGVDSTLKIQPAELGDSAVYLCASSPQIQGRGETQYFGPGTRLLVL.